This passage covers 26 T cell receptor beta chains from one sample sequenced in a study of PD-L1 blockade in urothelial cancer. Clones were sequenced by immunoSEQ multiplex PCR, and TCRdb holds only the in-frame ones, with some missing. The sample lists 53,000 or so clones, around 86% occurring once. Sequenced material: PBMCs, taken around atezolizumab (anti-PD-L1) treatment. These receptors were collected from a man in his sixties with urothelial cancer.

This clone was picked up one time. The chain uses TRBV27 and TRBJ2-7, with 11 bases fitting TRBD2. Germline trimming cut 3 bases from V and 1 base from J; bases unmatched to any gene: 2. CDR1 and CDR2 from the germline V gene are MNHEY and SMNVEV (reference sequence). The CDR3 loop spans 15 amino acids. The CDR3 nucleotides are TGTGCCAGCAGTTTCCGACTAGCGGGATCCTACGAGCAGTACTTC. Its protein is CASSFRLAGSYEQYF.

The chain is built from TRBV5-4 and TRBJ2-1; 9 nucleotides line up with TRBD2. The V segment lost 4 bases and the J segment 1 base; nucleotides outside the gene matches: 15. Germline assignment: CDR1 SGHNT and CDR2 YYREEE (reference sequence). CDR3 length: 19 residues. CDR3 region: CASSHTRGRARESYNEQFF. The CDR3 bases are TGTGCCAGCAGCCACACACGCGGGAGGGCTAGGGAGTCCTACAATGAGCAGTTCTTC.

This chain uses TRBV5-3 with TRBJ2-3, with 13 bases aligning to TRBD2. TRBV5-3 is an open reading frame whose function is uncertain. This CDR3 is built from 19 residues. J gave up 1 base and V 0 bases, and 8 bases lay outside the gene matches. For the CDR3, the DNA is TGTGCCAGAAGCTTGGTGCTACTAGCGGGGGGGACCCGCACAGATACGCAGTATTTT. It codes for CARSLVLLAGGTRTDTQYF.

V usage is TRBV6-1 and J usage is TRBJ2-7; the D gene is possibly TRBD2 (7 bases). The germline CDR1 and CDR2 sequences are MNHNS and SASEGT. Trimming took off 7 bases at V and 4 bases at J, with 17 bases between the two ends. This CDR3 is 14 amino acids long. Here the CDR3 DNA reads TGTGCCAGCACCCGCGAGGGGGGGGCGTACGAGCAGTACTTC. As protein: CASTREGGAYEQYF.

In this sample, this clone turned up a few times. The chain couples TRBV4-1 to TRBJ1-4; 10 nucleotides align to TRBD1. The CDR3 runs 16 residues. Unmatched junction bases numbered 6, after V lost 4 bases and J lost 4 bases. Per germline, CDR1 MGHRA and CDR2 YSYEKL. CDR3 residues: CASSLPRDRGNEKLFF. The DNA for the CDR3 is TGCGCCAGCAGCCTACCACGGGACAGGGGTAATGAAAAACTGTTTTTT.

The V and J genes are TRBV9 and TRBJ2-5; possible D gene TRBD2, 5 bases. With 0 bases removed from V and 5 bases from J, the gap between germline ends came to 11 bases. Germline CDR1 SGDLS, CDR2 YYNGEE. The CDR3 has 14 amino acids. CDR3 loop: CASSVATSFETQYF. The CDR3 coding sequence is TGTGCCAGCAGCGTAGCTACTAGTTTTGAGACCCAGTACTTC.

This chain connects TRBV5-1 to TRBJ2-5, with 7 bases aligning to TRBD2. This CDR3 contains 15 residues. The ends lost 0 bases at V and 7 bases at J; junction bases unmatched: 9. The germline gives CDR1 SGHRS, CDR2 YFSETQ. CDR3 sequence reads: CASSLDSRETRTQYF. CDR3 bases: TGCGCCAGCAGCTTGGACTCGCGGGAGACGAGGACCCAGTACTTC.

The gene calls are TRBV6-5 and TRBJ2-7; TRBD2 might be the D (6 bases). Germline V lookup: CDR1 MNHEY, CDR2 SVGAGI. The CDR3 spans 14 residues. Trimming cost V 3 bases and J 2 bases, with 11 bases left between them. CDR3 region: CASSYNAGTYEQYF. CDR3 nucleotide sequence: TGTGCCAGCAGTTATAACGCGGGGACCTACGAGCAGTACTTC.

J is TRBJ1-2 and V is TRBV4-1; 9 bases align to TRBD1. Trimming took 2 bases from V and 3 from J; bases not matched to a gene: 10. The CDR3 runs to 17 residues. Germline CDR1 reads MGHRA; CDR2 reads YSYEKL. CDR3 amino acids: CASSQPGQGAEDYGYTF. CDR3 nucleotide sequence: TGCGCCAGCAGCCAACCGGGACAGGGCGCGGAGGACTATGGCTACACCTTC.

This chain connects TRBV10-1 to TRBJ2-6, with D possibly being TRBD2 (7 bases). Trimming pared 9 bases from V and 0 bases from J, leaving 15 bases between. The CDR3 runs 16 residues. From germline, CDR1 is WNHNN and CDR2 SYGVQD (reference sequence). CDR3 coding DNA: TGCGCCAGGAGGGGAGGGGGAGGCTCTGGGGCCAACGTCCTGACTTTC. Protein: CARRGGGGSGANVLTF.

This sequence joins TRBV10-3 and TRBJ2-3, with a weak D call TRBD2 (6 bases). Looked up from germline, CDR1 is ENHRY and CDR2 is SYGVKD. Trimming cost V 10 bases and J 4 bases, with 15 bases left between them. The CDR3 totals 13 residues. The CDR3 DNA is TGTGCCACGTCAGTCGGGAGTGCAGATACGCAGTATTTT. Protein sequence: CATSVGSADTQYF.

This chain uses TRBV4-1 with TRBJ2-7, with TRBD1 identical over 7 bases. Germline V gene data show CDR1 as MGHRA and CDR2 as YSYEKL. The ends lost 5 bases at V and 5 bases at J; junction bases unmatched: 12. This CDR3 is 15 amino acids long. The CDR3 loop reads CASSSRQGSLDEQYF. In nucleotides, the CDR3 is TGCGCCAGCAGCTCTCGACAGGGTTCTTTGGACGAGCAGTACTTC.

In this sample, this clone turned up once. The V and J genes are TRBV6-5 and TRBJ2-1; 10 nucleotides line up with TRBD1. Germline CDR1 and CDR2: MNHEY and SVGAGI. With 5 bases clipped from V and 9 bases from J, the junction kept 10 bases outside the gene matches. This CDR3 spans 15 amino acids. The CDR3 sequence: CASSPGTGDWGEQFF. The CDR3, as DNA: TGTGCCAGCAGTCCCGGGACAGGGGATTGGGGTGAGCAGTTCTTC.

The chain recombines TRBV28 with TRBJ2-7; the D gene is possibly TRBD1 (6 bases). Germline V lookup: CDR1 MDHEN, CDR2 SYDVKM. V lost 4 bases and J lost 1, with 14 bases in between. The CDR3 loop spans 15 amino acids. The CDR3 loop reads CASSSPGHKSYEQYF. CDR3 nucleotides: TGTGCCAGCAGTTCTCCGGGACACAAATCCTACGAGCAGTACTTC.

The V gene is TRBV2, the J gene TRBJ2-1, with D possibly being TRBD2 (5 bases). Germline CDR1 SNHLY, CDR2 FYNNEI. This CDR3 is 11 amino acids long. Trimming left V 6 bases short and J 12 bases short, with 12 bases between. The CDR3 loop reads CASRALGWQFF. CDR3 nucleotides: TGTGCCAGCAGAGCACTAGGTTGGCAGTTCTTC.

V gene TRBV4-2 combines with J gene TRBJ2-7; possibly TRBD2 for D (6 bases). The V and J ends lost 0 bases and 3 bases respectively, with 12 bases between them. The CDR3 contains 15 residues. The V gene's germline CDR1 is LGHNA and CDR2 YNFKEQ. CDR3 sequence: CASSQERRALYEQYF. The CDR3 region has the DNA TGTGCCAGCAGCCAAGAGCGGAGGGCCCTCTACGAGCAGTACTTC.

The rearrangement uses TRBV6-5 and TRBJ1-1; possible D gene TRBD1, 6 bases. V shed 5 bases and J shed 8 bases, with 12 bases lying between them. There are 12 residues in the CDR3. CDR1 MNHEY and CDR2 SVGAGI come from the germline V gene. This CDR3 is CASSTGPREAFF. For the CDR3, the DNA is TGTGCCAGCAGTACAGGGCCGCGGGAAGCTTTCTTT.

The chain links TRBV5-1 to TRBJ2-7, with D possibly TRBD2 on 6 matching bases. The germline CDR1 and CDR2 sequences are SGHRS and YFSETQ. V was pared by 4 bases and J by 6 bases, with 14 bases between. The CDR3 has 13 residues. The CDR3 nucleotides are TGCGCCAGCAGCCCCGGGAGTTACGGCGAGCAGTACTTC. Amino acid sequence: CASSPGSYGEQYF.

This clone showed up just a few times. This rearrangement joins TRBV25-1 to TRBJ2-7; a possible D gene is TRBD2 (5 bases). Germline values: CDR1 MGHDK, CDR2 SYGVNS. Trimming stripped 4 bases from V and 7 bases from J, with 17 bases between. The CDR3 is made up of 14 amino acids. The CDR3 nucleotides are TGTGCCAGCAGTGCACCGGGAAAAGGGAAGGAGCAGTACTTC. Protein: CASSAPGKGKEQYF.

This sequence joins TRBV4-2 and TRBJ2-7, with TRBD2 identical over 11 bases. The CDR3 consists of 16 residues. The germline V gene encodes CDR1 LGHNA and CDR2 YNFKEQ. Losses at the gene ends were 0 bases for V and 2 bases for J; bases not matched to a gene: 3. The CDR3 sequence is CASSQEGTSGTYEQYF. CDR3 sequence (DNA): TGTGCCAGCAGCCAAGAAGGGACTAGCGGCACCTACGAGCAGTACTTC.

V gene TRBV5-5 combines with J gene TRBJ2-1, with 10 bases identical to TRBD1. V gave up 0 bases and J gave up 12 bases; unmatched junction bases: 12. This CDR3 comprises 16 residues. In germline, CDR1 is SGHKS, CDR2 YYEKEE (reference sequence). CDR3 in DNA: TGTGCCAGCAGCTTGGTGGGGGGACAGGGGAGTAGTAGGCAGTTCTTC. Its translation: CASSLVGGQGSSRQFF. The full variable domain, in which reference TRBV5-5 and TRBJ2-1 provide the parts outside the CDR3, is DAGVTQSPTHLIKTRGQQVTLRCSPISGHKSVSWYQQVLGQGPQFIFQYYEKEERGRGNFPDRFSARQFPNYSSELNVNALLLGDSALYLCASSLVGGQGSSRQFFGPGTRLTVL.

V and J are TRBV5-1 and TRBJ2-2, with a possible D match to TRBD1 (5 bases). There are 15 residues in the CDR3. The V gene's germline CDR1 is SGHRS and CDR2 YFSETQ. The V gene lost 0 bases and the J gene lost 2 bases, with 8 bases spanning the gap. The CDR3 region is CASSLERGNTGELFF. CDR3 coding DNA: TGCGCCAGCAGCTTGGAAAGGGGAAACACCGGGGAGCTGTTTTTT.

V gene TRBV11-3 combines with J gene TRBJ2-7; 9 positions match TRBD2. Germline CDR1 and CDR2: SGHNT and YENEEA. This CDR3 spans 15 amino acids. The J segment lost 2 bases and the V segment lost 5 bases, leaving 7 bases of the junction unmatched. The CDR3 loop reads CASSKTSGPTYEQYF. CDR3 coding DNA: TGTGCCAGCAGCAAAACTAGCGGGCCGACCTACGAGCAGTACTTC.

This chain uses TRBV6-5 with TRBJ1-3, with 7 bases that match TRBD1. Germline CDR1 is MNHEY and CDR2 is SVGAGI. The CDR3 spans 15 residues. V lost 6 bases and J lost 3; bases outside the gene matches: 8. The CDR3 spells CASRAGTVGGNTIYF. The CDR3, as DNA: TGTGCCAGCAGGGCTGGGACAGTGGGTGGAAACACCATATATTTT.

V is TRBV27 and J is TRBJ2-5, with 11 positions matching TRBD1. The J segment lost 3 bases and the V segment lost 4 bases, leaving 4 bases of the junction unmatched. The CDR3 totals 15 residues. CDR1 is MNHEY, CDR2 SMNVEV, per germline (reference sequence). CDR3 sequence (DNA): TGTGCCAGCAGTTCACCGGGACAGGGGGAAGAGACCCAGTACTTC. The encoded protein is CASSSPGQGEETQYF.

The chain recombines TRBV10-3 with TRBJ2-7; no clear D. The CDR3 is 13 residues long. Germline V gene lookup returns CDR1 ENHRY and CDR2 SYGVKD. Trimming removed 3 bases at V and 1 base at J, with 7 bases between. CDR3 loop: CAISDTGSYEQYF. DNA of the CDR3: TGTGCCATCAGTGATACTGGTTCCTACGAGCAGTACTTC.